The 25 T cell receptor beta chains presented below share a single source sample, sequenced in a study of blood T cell repertoires in COVID-19. Sequenced by immunoSEQ multiplex PCR; TCRdb stores in-frame clones only, minus some. This sample yields 250,000 to 300,000 clones, of which 85% are seen a single time; roughly 5.3% belongs to the top ten. Sequencing used peripheral blood. The receptor source for this set is a man aged 45-65 years with active or convalescent COVID-19.

This clone was seen once. V is TRBV7-9 and J is TRBJ1-1; 7 bases fit TRBD1. Germline values: CDR1 SEHNR, CDR2 FQNEAQ (reference sequence). This CDR3 spans 16 amino acids. With 1 base clipped from V and 8 bases from J, the junction kept 13 bases outside the gene matches. The CDR3 coding sequence is TGTGCCAGCAGCTTAGGGGCAGAGGGGGCTCGGAGGGAAGCTTTCTTT. Residues: CASSLGAEGARREAFF.

The chain joins TRBV19 to TRBJ2-1; 11 nucleotides align to TRBD1. The ends lost 5 bases at V and 10 bases at J; junction bases unmatched: 7. The CDR3 totals 14 residues. In germline, CDR1 is LNHDA, CDR2 SQIVND (reference sequence). The CDR3 loop is CASSEGQGAWEQFF. CDR3 in DNA: TGTGCCAGTAGTGAAGGACAGGGGGCATGGGAGCAGTTCTTC.

This clone was observed a handful of times. V and J are TRBV4-1 and TRBJ1-1; D is possibly TRBD1 (5 bases). V was shortened by 2 bases and J by 4 bases, with 8 bases between the two germline ends. CDR1 is MGHRA and CDR2 is YSYEKL in the germline V gene. The CDR3 runs to 13 residues. The chain's CDR3 is CASSQFQGTEAFF. CDR3 in DNA: TGCGCCAGCAGCCAATTTCAGGGCACTGAAGCTTTCTTT.

V is TRBV5-1 and J is TRBJ2-1; TRBD2 matches 8 bases. The CDR3 has 17 amino acids. The ends lost 3 bases at V and 4 bases at J; junction bases unmatched: 12. The germline CDR1 and CDR2 sequences are SGHRS and YFSETQ. This CDR3 is CASSSSSGPNIYNEQFF. Written as DNA, the CDR3 is TGCGCCAGCAGCTCCTCTAGCGGGCCCAATATTTACAATGAGCAGTTCTTC.

This sequence joins TRBV10-2 and TRBJ2-1; 14 bases fit TRBD2. Germline CDR1 and CDR2: WSHSY and SAAADI. The CDR3 covers 17 residues. Trimming cost V 6 bases and J 3 bases; bases outside gene matches: 7. The CDR3 here is CASRRLAGGPRYNEQFF. CDR3 sequence (DNA): TGCGCCAGCAGGAGACTAGCGGGAGGGCCTCGCTACAATGAGCAGTTCTTC.

This chain uses TRBV9 with TRBJ2-7; TRBD2 matches 7 bases. V gave up 4 bases and J gave up 7 bases; unmatched junction bases: 5. This CDR3 spans 12 amino acids. Germline V gene sequence: CDR1 SGDLS, CDR2 YYNGEE. The CDR3 DNA reads TGTGCCAGCAGCTCCCCCGGGGGGGAGCAGTACTTC. This gives the protein CASSSPGGEQYF.

The rearrangement uses TRBV3-1 (or the pseudogene TRBV3-2) and TRBJ2-1, with 11 bases matching TRBD2. Germline loops: CDR1 LGHDT, CDR2 YNNKEL (reference sequence). J gave up 12 bases and V 4 bases, and 14 bases lay outside the gene matches. The CDR3 sequence is 16 residues long. CDR3 loop: CASSLRDARSGGGQFF. CDR3 bases: TGTGCCAGCAGCCTCCGTGATGCTCGTAGCGGGGGGGGGCAGTTCTTC.

This clone was observed a handful of times. The genes are TRBV30 and TRBJ1-1, with D maybe TRBD1 (5 bases). Germline V CDR1 and CDR2: GTSNPN, SVGIG (reference sequence). The CDR3 is 13 amino acids. V lost 8 bases and J 7 bases, leaving 20 bases between the germline ends. CDR3 coding DNA: TGTGCCCGGGACCGCGACCCGTACTATGAAGCTTTCTTT. It codes for CARDRDPYYEAFF.

This clone was detected only once. The chain recombines TRBV6-5 with TRBJ2-1; TRBD2 matches at 7 bases. The V and J ends lost 6 bases and 10 bases, in that order; junction bases with no gene match: 12. CDR3 length equals 14 residues. Germline V gene sequence: CDR1 MNHEY, CDR2 SVGAGI. The DNA of the CDR3 is TGTGCCAGCAGACCCCAAGGGACCGGGGGGGAGCAGTTCTTC. It is translated as CASRPQGTGGEQFF.

The rearrangement uses TRBV6-5 and TRBJ1-5; maybe TRBD1 (5 bases). The CDR3 contains 14 residues. Germline CDR1 MNHEY, CDR2 SVGAGI. V was pared by 8 bases and J by 6 bases, with 17 bases between. The CDR3 DNA reads TGTGCCAGCGCCCCAGGAGGGGTAATTCAGCCCCAGCATTTT. Translating it yields CASAPGGVIQPQHF.

J is TRBJ1-2 and V is TRBV30; D is unresolved. V shed 1 base and J shed 4 bases, with 10 bases lying between them. The CDR3 covers 13 residues. Germline CDR1 reads GTSNPN; CDR2 reads SVGIG (reference sequence). CDR3 sequence: CAWSDPGGYGYTF. DNA of the CDR3: TGTGCCTGGAGTGACCCCGGTGGCTATGGCTACACCTTC.

This clone was recorded once. The CDR3 region is CASSTIPPGEKLFF. DNA for the CDR3: TGTGCCAGCAGCACTATCCCGCCTGGTGAAAAACTGTTTTTT. The chain recombines TRBV5-8 with TRBJ1-4; D not certain. Germline values: CDR1 SGHTS, CDR2 YDEGEE. The CDR3 extends over 14 amino acids. Trimming took 4 bases from V and 7 from J, leaving 14 bases between them.

This sequence joins TRBV19 and TRBJ2-1; TRBD1 aligns across 7 bases. From germline, CDR1 is LNHDA and CDR2 SQIVND (reference sequence). The CDR3 consists of 13 residues. V shed 4 bases, J shed 9 bases, and the junction held 6 bases outside the gene matches. The CDR3 bases are TGTGCCAGTAGTACAAACAGGGGTACTGAGCAGTTCTTC. Its translation is CASSTNRGTEQFF.

The CDR3, as DNA: TGTGCCAGCGGGACTCCGGGTCGCAACTATGGCTACACCTTC. Residues: CASGTPGRNYGYTF. This chain uses TRBV27 with TRBJ1-2; D might be TRBD1 (5 bases). The germline V and J ends were trimmed by 8 bases and 2 bases, with 15 bases remaining between them. The CDR3 has 14 amino acids. The germline V gene has CDR1 MNHEY and CDR2 SMNVEV (reference sequence).

This clone was counted only a few times. The chain employs TRBV3-1 (or the pseudogene TRBV3-2) and TRBJ2-1; D is unclear. Germline assignment: CDR1 LGHDT and CDR2 YNNKEL (reference sequence). V lost 0 bases to trimming and J lost 11 bases, with 11 bases between them. This CDR3 has 13 residues. DNA of the CDR3: TGTGCCAGCAGCCAAGATGAGGCTAGTCAGCAGTTCTTC. Translating it yields CASSQDEASQQFF.

This chain connects TRBV15 to TRBJ1-1; tentative D call: TRBD1 (6 bases). The V end was cut by 1 base, the J end by 0 bases, with 6 bases between. The CDR3 sequence is 14 residues long. Per the germline V gene, CDR1 is LNHNV and CDR2 is YYDKDF (reference sequence). Written as DNA, the CDR3 is TGTGCCACCAGCAGAGGACAGGTGAACACTGAAGCTTTCTTT. Translated, it gives CATSRGQVNTEAFF.

The rearrangement links TRBV2 to TRBJ2-2; 12 bases match TRBD2. This CDR3 contains 16 residues. After removal of 5 bases from V and 5 bases from J, the junction contained 6 bases not matched to a gene. From germline, CDR1 is SNHLY and CDR2 FYNNEI. CDR3: CASSQLAGGRTGELFF. Here the CDR3 DNA reads TGTGCCAGCAGTCAACTAGCGGGAGGACGGACCGGGGAGCTGTTTTTT.

The chain combines TRBV11-3 with TRBJ1-4; D might be TRBD1 (6 bases). The CDR3 spans 19 residues. Trimming shortened V by 3 bases and J by 6 bases, and 26 bases separated the two germline ends. The germline V gene encodes CDR1 SGHNT and CDR2 YENEEA. The CDR3 region is CASSFRDKPTKYRDEKLFF. The CDR3 bases are TGTGCCAGCAGCTTTCGGGACAAGCCGACAAAGTACCGAGATGAAAAACTGTTTTTT. The complete variable domain, with remaining parts taken from reference TRBV11-3 and TRBJ1-4, reads EAGVVQSPRYKIIEKKQPVAFWCNPISGHNTLYWYLQNLGQGPELLIRYENEEAVDDSQLPKDRFSAERLKGVDSTLKIQPAELGDSAVYLCASSFRDKPTKYRDEKLFFGSGTQLSVL.

This clone was counted once. The identical CDR3 is also encoded by other nucleotide sequences in the sample. V and J are TRBV27 and TRBJ1-3; possible D gene TRBD1, 6 bases. Trimming removed 3 bases at V and 4 bases at J, with 7 bases between. This CDR3 has 13 amino acids. The V gene's germline CDR1 is MNHEY and CDR2 SMNVEV (reference sequence). The CDR3 sequence is CASSFRGGNTIYF. The CDR3 nucleotides read TGTGCCAGCAGTTTCAGGGGAGGAAACACCATATATTTT.

CDR3 residues: CASSGGSEKLFF. CDR3 DNA sequence: TGTGCCAGCAGTGGAGGGAGTGAAAAACTGTTTTTT. The chain has TRBV27 and TRBJ1-4; D is uncertain. V was shortened by 5 bases and J by 7 bases, with 8 bases between the two germline ends. The CDR3 spans 12 residues. Germline values: CDR1 MNHEY, CDR2 SMNVEV (reference sequence).

The J gene is TRBJ2-5, the V gene TRBV15; D perhaps matches TRBD2 (5 bases). The CDR3 loop spans 15 amino acids. Deletions cut 3 bases from V and 3 bases from J, with 14 bases between. Germline V lookup: CDR1 LNHNV, CDR2 YYDKDF (reference sequence). CDR3 sequence: CATSRGNLAKETQYF. CDR3 sequence (DNA): TGTGCCACCAGCAGGGGGAATTTAGCGAAAGAGACCCAGTACTTC.

This chain joins TRBV10-3 and TRBJ1-2; 9 bases align to TRBD1. The CDR3 consists of 13 residues. V shed 7 bases, J shed 6 bases, and the junction held 6 bases outside the gene matches. From germline, CDR1 is ENHRY and CDR2 SYGVKD. The CDR3 DNA is TGTGCCATCAACCCGACAGGGGGGCATGGCTACACCTTC. It encodes CAINPTGGHGYTF.

The chain uses TRBV27 and TRBJ2-1, with 7 bases matching TRBD2. This CDR3 region has 15 residues. Germline-derived CDR1 and CDR2 are MNHEY and SMNVEV (reference sequence). Germline trimming cut 6 bases from V and 2 bases from J; bases unmatched to any gene: 7. The CDR3 loop is CASSLGRGPYNEQFF. CDR3 DNA: TGTGCCAGCAGCCTGGGGAGGGGCCCCTACAATGAGCAGTTCTTC.

This sequence joins TRBV19 and TRBJ2-7; possibly TRBD2 for D (6 bases). CDR3 length: 13 amino acids. Germline values: CDR1 LNHDA, CDR2 SQIVND (reference sequence). The germline V and J ends were trimmed by 8 bases and 9 bases, with 20 bases remaining between them. The CDR3 sequence is CASGLPGSPPQYF. The CDR3 nucleotides read TGTGCCAGTGGACTACCCGGCTCACCTCCGCAGTACTTC.

This sequence joins TRBV6-5 and TRBJ1-1, with D uncertain. V lost 7 bases and J lost 3, with 18 bases in between. The V gene's germline CDR1 is MNHEY and CDR2 SVGAGI. The CDR3 is 15 residues long. The CDR3 DNA follows: TGTGCCAGCACGAACAGTGACGGTTTCTACACTGAAGCTTTCTTT. It translates to CASTNSDGFYTEAFF.